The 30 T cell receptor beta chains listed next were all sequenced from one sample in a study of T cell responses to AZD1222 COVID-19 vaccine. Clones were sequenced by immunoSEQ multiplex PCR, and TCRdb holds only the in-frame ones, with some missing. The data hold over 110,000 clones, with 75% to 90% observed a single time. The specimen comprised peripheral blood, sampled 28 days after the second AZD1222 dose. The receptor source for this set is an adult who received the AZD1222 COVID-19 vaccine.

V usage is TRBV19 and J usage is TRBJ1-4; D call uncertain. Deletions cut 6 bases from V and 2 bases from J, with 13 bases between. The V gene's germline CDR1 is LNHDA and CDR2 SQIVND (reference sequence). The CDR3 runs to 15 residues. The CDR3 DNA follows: TGTGCCAGTAGCCCCCAGCGGGCCACTAATGAAAAACTGTTTTTT. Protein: CASSPQRATNEKLFF.

The CDR3 DNA follows: TGTGCCAGTCGCTCTGACAGAGCCTACGAGCAGTACTTC. This sequence encodes CASRSDRAYEQYF. The rearrangement links TRBV5-4 to TRBJ2-7; maybe TRBD1 (5 bases). CDR1 is SGHNT, CDR2 YYREEE, per germline (reference sequence). This CDR3 spans 13 amino acids. V lost 8 bases, J lost 2 bases, and 14 bases lay in between.

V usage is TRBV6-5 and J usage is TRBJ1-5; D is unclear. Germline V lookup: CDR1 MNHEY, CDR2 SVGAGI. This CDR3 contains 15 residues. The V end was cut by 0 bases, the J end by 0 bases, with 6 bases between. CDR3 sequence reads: CASSYSIYSNQPQHF. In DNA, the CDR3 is TGTGCCAGCAGTTACTCCATTTATAGCAATCAGCCCCAGCATTTT.

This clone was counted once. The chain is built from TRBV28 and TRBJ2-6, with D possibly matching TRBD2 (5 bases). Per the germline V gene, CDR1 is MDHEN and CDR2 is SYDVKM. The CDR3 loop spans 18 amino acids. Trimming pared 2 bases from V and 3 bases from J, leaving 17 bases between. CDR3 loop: CASSLGGIGFGGANVLTF. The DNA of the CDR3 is TGTGCCAGCAGTTTAGGAGGCATAGGATTCGGTGGGGCCAACGTCCTGACTTTC.

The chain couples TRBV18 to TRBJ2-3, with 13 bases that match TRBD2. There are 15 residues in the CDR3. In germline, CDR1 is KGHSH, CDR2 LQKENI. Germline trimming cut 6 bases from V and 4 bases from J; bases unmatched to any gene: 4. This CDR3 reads CASSPTSGRADTQYF. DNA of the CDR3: TGTGCCAGCTCGCCCACTAGCGGGAGGGCAGATACGCAGTATTTT.

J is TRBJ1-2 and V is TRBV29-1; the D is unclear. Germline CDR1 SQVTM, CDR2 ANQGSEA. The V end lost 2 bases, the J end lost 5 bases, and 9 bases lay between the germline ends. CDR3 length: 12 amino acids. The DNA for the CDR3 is TGCAGCGTTGAACCCGGCCATTATGGCTACACCTTC. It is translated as CSVEPGHYGYTF. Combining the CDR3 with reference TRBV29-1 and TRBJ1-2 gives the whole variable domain SAVISQKPSRDICQRGTSLTIQCQVDSQVTMMFWYRQQPGQSLTLIATANQGSEATYESGFVIDKFPISRPNLTFSTLTVSNMSPEDSSIYLCSVEPGHYGYTFGSGTRLTVV.

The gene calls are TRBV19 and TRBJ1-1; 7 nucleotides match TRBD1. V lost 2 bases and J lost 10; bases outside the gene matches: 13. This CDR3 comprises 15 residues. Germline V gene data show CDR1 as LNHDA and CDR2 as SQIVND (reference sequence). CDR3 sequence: CASSIWGQTPLAAFF. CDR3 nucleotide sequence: TGTGCCAGTAGTATATGGGGACAGACCCCGCTCGCAGCTTTCTTT. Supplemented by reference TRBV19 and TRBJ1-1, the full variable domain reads DGGITQSPKYLFRKEGQNVTLSCEQNLNHDAMYWYRQDPGQGLRLIYYSQIVNDFQKGDIAEGYSVSREKKESFPLTVTSAQKNPTAFYLCASSIWGQTPLAAFFGQGTRLTVV.

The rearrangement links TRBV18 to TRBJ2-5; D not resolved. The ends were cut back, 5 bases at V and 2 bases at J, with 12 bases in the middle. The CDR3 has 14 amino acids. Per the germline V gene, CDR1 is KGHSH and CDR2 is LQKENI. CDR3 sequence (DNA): TGTGCCAGCTCATCTCGTCAAGTACAAGAGACCCAGTACTTC. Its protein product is CASSSRQVQETQYF. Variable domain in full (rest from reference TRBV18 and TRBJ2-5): NAGVMQNPRHLVRRRGQEARLRCSPMKGHSHVYWYRQLPEEGLKFMVYLQKENIIDESGMPKERFSAEFPKEGPSILRIQQVVRGDSAAYFCASSSRQVQETQYFGPGTRLLVL.

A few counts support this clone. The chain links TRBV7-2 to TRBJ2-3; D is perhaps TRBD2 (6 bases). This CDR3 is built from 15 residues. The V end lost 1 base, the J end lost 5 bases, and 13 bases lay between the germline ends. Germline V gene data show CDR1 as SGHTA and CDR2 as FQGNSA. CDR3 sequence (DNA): TGTGCCAGCAGCTTAGTTGGGGGGATGATAGATACGCAGTATTTT. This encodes CASSLVGGMIDTQYF.

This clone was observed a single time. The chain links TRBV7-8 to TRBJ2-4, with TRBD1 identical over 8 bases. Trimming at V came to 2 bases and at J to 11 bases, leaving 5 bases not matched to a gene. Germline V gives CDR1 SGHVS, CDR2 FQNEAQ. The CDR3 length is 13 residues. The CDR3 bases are TGTGCCAGCAGCTTATTTGGACAGGGAGTTCAGTACTTC. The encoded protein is CASSLFGQGVQYF.

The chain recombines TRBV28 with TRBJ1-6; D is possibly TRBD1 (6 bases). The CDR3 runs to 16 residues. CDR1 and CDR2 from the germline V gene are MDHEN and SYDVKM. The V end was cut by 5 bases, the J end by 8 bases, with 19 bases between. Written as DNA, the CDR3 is TGTGCCAGCAGTCCCCGGGTGGGCAGGGGTGATTCACCCCTCCACTTT. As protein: CASSPRVGRGDSPLHF.

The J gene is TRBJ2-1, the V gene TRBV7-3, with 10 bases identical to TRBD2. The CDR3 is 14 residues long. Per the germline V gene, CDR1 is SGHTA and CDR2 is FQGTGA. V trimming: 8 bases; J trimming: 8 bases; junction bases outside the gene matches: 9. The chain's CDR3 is CASSQAGGLDEQFF. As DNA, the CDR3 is TGTGCCAGCTCCCAAGCGGGAGGGTTAGATGAGCAGTTCTTC.

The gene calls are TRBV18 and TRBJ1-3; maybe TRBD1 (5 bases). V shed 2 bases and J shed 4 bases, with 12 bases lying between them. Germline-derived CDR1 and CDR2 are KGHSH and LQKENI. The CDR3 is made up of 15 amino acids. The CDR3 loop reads CASSPTRTLGNTIYF. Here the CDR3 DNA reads TGTGCCAGCTCACCAACCAGGACACTCGGAAACACCATATATTTT.

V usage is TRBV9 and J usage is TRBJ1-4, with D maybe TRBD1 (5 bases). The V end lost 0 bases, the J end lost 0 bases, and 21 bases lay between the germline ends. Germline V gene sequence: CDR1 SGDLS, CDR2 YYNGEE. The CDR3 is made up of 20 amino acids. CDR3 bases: TGTGCCAGCAGCGTAGGACCGGGCCCGGGGGGAATAGCAACTAATGAAAAACTGTTTTTT. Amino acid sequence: CASSVGPGPGGIATNEKLFF.

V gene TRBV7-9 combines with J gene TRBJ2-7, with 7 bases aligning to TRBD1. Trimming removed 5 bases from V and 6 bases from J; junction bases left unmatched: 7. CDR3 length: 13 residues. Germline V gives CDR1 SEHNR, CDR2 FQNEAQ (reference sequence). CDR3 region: CASSNTGAGEQYF. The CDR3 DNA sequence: TGTGCCAGCAGCAATACAGGGGCCGGCGAGCAGTACTTC.

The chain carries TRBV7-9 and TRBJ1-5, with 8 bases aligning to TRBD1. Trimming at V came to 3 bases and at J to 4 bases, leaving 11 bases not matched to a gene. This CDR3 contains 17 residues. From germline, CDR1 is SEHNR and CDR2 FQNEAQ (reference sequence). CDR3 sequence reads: CASSFRQGLPANQPQHF. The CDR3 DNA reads TGTGCCAGCAGCTTTCGACAGGGGCTTCCAGCTAATCAGCCCCAGCATTTT.

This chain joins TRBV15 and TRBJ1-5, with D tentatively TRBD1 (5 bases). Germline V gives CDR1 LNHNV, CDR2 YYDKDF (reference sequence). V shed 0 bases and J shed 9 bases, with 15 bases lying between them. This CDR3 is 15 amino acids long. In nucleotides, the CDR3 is TGTGCCACCAGCAGAGATAGACGGGACGTTCGGCCCCAGCATTTT. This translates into CATSRDRRDVRPQHF.

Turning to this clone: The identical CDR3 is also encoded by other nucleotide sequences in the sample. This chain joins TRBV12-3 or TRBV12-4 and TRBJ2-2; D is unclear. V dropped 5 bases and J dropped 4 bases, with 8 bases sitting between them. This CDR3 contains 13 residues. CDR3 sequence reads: CASSRQSTGELFF. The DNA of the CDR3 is TGTGCCAGCAGTCGCCAGTCCACCGGGGAGCTGTTTTTT.

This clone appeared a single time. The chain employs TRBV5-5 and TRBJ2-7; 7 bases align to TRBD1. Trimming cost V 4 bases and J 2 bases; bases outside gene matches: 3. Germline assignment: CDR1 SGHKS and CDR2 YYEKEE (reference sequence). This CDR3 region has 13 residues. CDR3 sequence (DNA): TGTGCCAGCAGCACAGACAGGGCCTACGAGCAGTACGTC. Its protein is CASSTDRAYEQYV.

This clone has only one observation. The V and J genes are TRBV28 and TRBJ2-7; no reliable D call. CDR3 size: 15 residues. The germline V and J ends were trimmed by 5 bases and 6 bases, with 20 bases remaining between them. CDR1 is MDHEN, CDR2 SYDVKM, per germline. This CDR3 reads CASSRGSLTRSEQYF. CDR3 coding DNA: TGTGCCAGCAGTCGCGGTTCTCTAACTCGCTCCGAGCAGTACTTC.

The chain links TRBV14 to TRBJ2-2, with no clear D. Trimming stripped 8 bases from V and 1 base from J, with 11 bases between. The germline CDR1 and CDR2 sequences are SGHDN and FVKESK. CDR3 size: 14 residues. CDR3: CASGPSLNTGELFF. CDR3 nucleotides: TGTGCCAGCGGGCCCTCGTTGAACACCGGGGAGCTGTTTTTT.

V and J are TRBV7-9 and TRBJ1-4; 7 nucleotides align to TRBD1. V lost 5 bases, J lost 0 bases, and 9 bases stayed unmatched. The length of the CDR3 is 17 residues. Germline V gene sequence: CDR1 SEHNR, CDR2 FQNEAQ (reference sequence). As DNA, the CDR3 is TGTGCCAGCAGCAAATCCGGGACAGCCGCAACTAATGAAAAACTGTTTTTT. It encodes CASSKSGTAATNEKLFF.

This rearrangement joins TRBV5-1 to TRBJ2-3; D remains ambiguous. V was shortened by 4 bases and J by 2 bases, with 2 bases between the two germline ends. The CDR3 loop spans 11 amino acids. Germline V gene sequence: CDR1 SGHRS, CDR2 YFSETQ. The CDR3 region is CASSDTDTQYF. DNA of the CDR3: TGCGCCAGCAGCGACACAGATACGCAGTATTTT.

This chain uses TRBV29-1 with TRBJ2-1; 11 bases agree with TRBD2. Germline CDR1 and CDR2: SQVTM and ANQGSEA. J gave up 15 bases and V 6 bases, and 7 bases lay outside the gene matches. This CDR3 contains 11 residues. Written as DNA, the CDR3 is TGCAGCGTCTTAGCGGGGGGGTTGGGGTTCTTC. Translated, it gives CSVLAGGLGFF.

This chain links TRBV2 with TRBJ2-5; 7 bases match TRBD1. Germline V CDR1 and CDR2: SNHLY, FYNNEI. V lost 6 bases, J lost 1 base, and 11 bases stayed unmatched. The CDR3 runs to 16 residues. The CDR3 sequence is CASRKDLGQIQETQYF. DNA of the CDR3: TGTGCCAGCAGAAAAGACCTGGGACAGATCCAAGAGACCCAGTACTTC.

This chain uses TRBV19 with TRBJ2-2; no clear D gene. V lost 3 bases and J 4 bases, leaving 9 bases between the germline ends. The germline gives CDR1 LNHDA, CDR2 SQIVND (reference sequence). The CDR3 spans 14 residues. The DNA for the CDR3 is TGTGCCAGTAGTATGGGGATGGGCACCGGGGAGCTGTTTTTT. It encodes CASSMGMGTGELFF.

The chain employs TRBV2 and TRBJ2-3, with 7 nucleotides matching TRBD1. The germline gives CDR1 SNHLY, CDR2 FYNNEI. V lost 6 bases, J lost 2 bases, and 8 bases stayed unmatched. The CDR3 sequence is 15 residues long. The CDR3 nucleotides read TGTGCCAGCAGGAAGGACAGGCTTAACACAGATACGCAGTATTTT. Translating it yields CASRKDRLNTDTQYF.

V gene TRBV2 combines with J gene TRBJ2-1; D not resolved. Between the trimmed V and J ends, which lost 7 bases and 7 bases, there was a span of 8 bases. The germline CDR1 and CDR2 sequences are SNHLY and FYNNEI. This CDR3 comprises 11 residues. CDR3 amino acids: CASTSRNEQFF. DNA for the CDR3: TGTGCCAGCACGAGCAGGAATGAGCAGTTCTTC.

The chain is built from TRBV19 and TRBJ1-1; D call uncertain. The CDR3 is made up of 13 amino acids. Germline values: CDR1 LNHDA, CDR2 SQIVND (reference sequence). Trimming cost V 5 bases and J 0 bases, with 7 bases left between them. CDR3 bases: TGTGCCAGTAGTGAGGGTCTGAACACTGAAGCTTTCTTT. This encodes CASSEGLNTEAFF.

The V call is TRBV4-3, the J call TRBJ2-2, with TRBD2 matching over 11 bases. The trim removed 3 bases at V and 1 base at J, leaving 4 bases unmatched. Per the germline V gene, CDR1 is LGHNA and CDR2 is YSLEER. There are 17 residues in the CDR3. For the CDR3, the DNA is TGCGCCAGCAGCCAGGAGGGACTAGCGGTGAACACCGGGGAGCTGTTTTTT. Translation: CASSQEGLAVNTGELFF.